This is a list of T cell receptor beta chains from one sample in a study of T-cell reconstitution after alpha-beta-depleted transplantation in children. TCRdb re-called the PCR reads through MiXCR, storing one row per CDR3 protein. The table includes hundreds of thousands of distinct CDR3 sequences, less than 15% detected once. Material: PBMCs, obtained from the stem cell graft. The receptor set was obtained from a human donor who donated a stem cell graft to a child with Fanconi anemia. The CDR3 runs from the conserved cysteine through the conserved F or W. Expanded clones are given a class, and other clones once, few, many or no size at all.

clone_size: few
j_call: TRBJ1-5
v_call: TRBV19
cdr3_length: 14
cdr3_aa: CASSRGDGNQPQHF

clone_size: few
j_call: TRBJ1-1
v_call: TRBV18
cdr3_length: 17
cdr3_aa: CASSLLTPARGSTEAFF

clone_size: many
j_call: TRBJ1-1
v_call: TRBV7-9
cdr3_length: 11
cdr3_aa: CASSLEGEAFF

clone_size: few
j_call: TRBJ1-5
v_call: TRBV3-1
cdr3_length: 15
cdr3_aa: CASSSQDRPNQPQHF

clone_size: .
j_call: TRBJ1-1
v_call: TRBV6-2/TRBV6-3
cdr3_length: 12
cdr3_aa: CASSPAAPEAFF

clone_size: few
j_call: TRBJ1-5
v_call: TRBV28
cdr3_length: 13
cdr3_aa: CASSLGWRQPQHF

clone_size: many
j_call: TRBJ2-7
v_call: TRBV29-1
cdr3_length: 13
cdr3_aa: CSVQLAGGYEQYF

clone_size: many
j_call: TRBJ1-1
v_call: TRBV7-2
cdr3_length: 13
cdr3_aa: CASSLYVDTEAFF

clone_size: .
j_call: TRBJ1-5
v_call: TRBV7-8
cdr3_length: 17
cdr3_aa: CASSLETARYSNQPQHF

clone_size: .
j_call: TRBJ1-4
v_call: TRBV7-9
cdr3_length: 17
cdr3_aa: CASSPTGTHATNEKLFF

clone_size: .
j_call: TRBJ2-1
v_call: TRBV4-3
cdr3_length: 16
cdr3_aa: CASSQGRTSGFNEQFF

clone_size: .
j_call: TRBJ1-1
v_call: TRBV4-2
cdr3_length: 13
cdr3_aa: CASSPGHYTEAFF

clone_size: .
j_call: TRBJ1-2
v_call: TRBV5-1
cdr3_length: 16
cdr3_aa: CASSPRTGTGNDGYTF

clone_size: .
j_call: TRBJ2-3
v_call: TRBV4-2
cdr3_length: 17
cdr3_aa: CASSQDLDLPSTDTQYF

clone_size: many
j_call: TRBJ2-1
v_call: TRBV27
cdr3_length: 17
cdr3_aa: CASSLSLSVALMDEQFF

clone_size: few
j_call: TRBJ2-1
v_call: TRBV14
cdr3_length: 19
cdr3_aa: CASSQVMGLAEDPTYGQFF

clone_size: .
j_call: TRBJ2-1
v_call: TRBV20-1
cdr3_length: 11
cdr3_aa: CSARASNEQFF

clone_size: few
j_call: TRBJ1-2
v_call: TRBV12-3/TRBV12-4
cdr3_length: 13
cdr3_aa: CASSFPGEYGYTF

clone_size: many
j_call: TRBJ1-1
v_call: TRBV6-5
cdr3_length: 14
cdr3_aa: CASSYFSSNTEAFF

clone_size: few
j_call: TRBJ1-5
v_call: TRBV19
cdr3_length: 13
cdr3_aa: CASSVRGSQPQHF

clone_size: .
j_call: TRBJ2-5
v_call: TRBV7-3
cdr3_length: 17
cdr3_aa: CASAMSGGRGGDETQYF

clone_size: many
j_call: TRBJ2-7
v_call: TRBV30
cdr3_length: 12
cdr3_aa: CAWSVAGVEQYF

clone_size: many
j_call: TRBJ2-1
v_call: TRBV28
cdr3_length: 13
cdr3_aa: CASSFSAGNEQFF

clone_size: few
j_call: TRBJ1-2
v_call: TRBV7-8
cdr3_length: 14
cdr3_aa: CASSLGQDFYGYTF

clone_size: few
j_call: TRBJ2-3
v_call: TRBV7-2
cdr3_length: 15
cdr3_aa: CASSPDRTRTDTQYF

clone_size: few
j_call: TRBJ1-2
v_call: TRBV6-6
cdr3_length: 14
cdr3_aa: CASSSGQLHYGYTF

clone_size: many
j_call: TRBJ2-3
v_call: TRBV24-1
cdr3_length: 12
cdr3_aa: CATASNSYTQYF

clone_size: many
j_call: TRBJ1-1
v_call: TRBV9
cdr3_length: 15
cdr3_aa: CASSVVNSVNTEAFF

clone_size: .
j_call: TRBJ2-1
v_call: TRBV2
cdr3_length: 15
cdr3_aa: CASTSGRARYNEQFF

clone_size: many
j_call: TRBJ2-1
v_call: TRBV6-5
cdr3_length: 15
cdr3_aa: CASSYASGEYNEQFF

clone_size: .
j_call: TRBJ2-1
v_call: TRBV7-6
cdr3_length: 17
cdr3_aa: CASSRGAGTAIINEQFF

clone_size: .
j_call: TRBJ2-1
v_call: TRBV25-1
cdr3_length: 16
cdr3_aa: CASSDQTGAFYNEQFF

clone_size: .
j_call: TRBJ2-2
v_call: TRBV6-2/TRBV6-3
cdr3_length: 17
cdr3_aa: CASIPIQGQGNTGELFF